One T cell receptor beta chain is described in this entry. It was negative isolation that provided the CD8+ and CD4+ T cells, whereas TEMRA cells were enriched by FACS. Roughly 0.45 to 1 ug RNA was reverse transcribed with random hexamers. By means of immunoSEQ multiplex PCR, TCR beta CDR3 spanning 54 Vbeta and 13 Jbeta underwent amplification. Each CDR3 protein is one row after TCRdb ran MiXCR on the immunoSEQ multiplex PCR reads. The sample has roughly 80,000 distinct CDR3 sequences; approximately 94% are singletons. The data stem from a study of CD8 T cells in Susac syndrome. Trimming cost V 3 bases and J 0 bases, with 16 bases left between them. The length of the CDR3 is 17 residues. In germline, CDR1 is KGHDR, CDR2 SFDVKD.

Sequenced material: CD8+ T cells from PBMCs. This chain joins TRBV24-1 and TRBJ1-1; D uncertain. This TCR came from a human donor with Susac syndrome. The CDR3: CATSDLNSDQMNTEAFF. In nucleotides, the CDR3 is TGTGCCACCAGTGATCTAAACAGTGACCAGATGAACACTGAAGCTTTCTTT.